This is a list of T cell receptor beta chains from one sample in a study of early T cells in non-severe SARS-CoV-2 infection. From the 5' RACE reads, TCRdb called clonotypes with MiXCR, one entry per CDR3 protein. Of fewer than 30,000 distinct CDR3 sequences in the sample, around 4% were seen once. The sequencing sample was made of whole blood. All receptors come from an adult who was a healthcare worker with PCR-confirmed SARS-CoV-2 infection or an uninfected control (not recorded which). Both conserved end residues are part of each CDR3. Each record gives: clone size, J gene, D gene, V gene, CDR3 protein, CDR3 DNA. The D gene is left open where the match is weak. Rows give clone size only sometimes, using once, few, many, or a class for an expanded clone.

few	TRBJ2-3	.	TRBV7-9	CASSFLYTDTQYF	TGTGCCAGCAGCTTCCTCTACACAGATACGCAGTATTTT
many	TRBJ1-4	.	TRBV4-1	CASSQTWAGNEKLFF	TGCGCCAGCAGCCAAACTTGGGCAGGGAATGAAAAACTGTTTTTT
many	TRBJ1-6	.	TRBV29-1	CSVAVGPDLHNSPLHF	TGCAGCGTTGCGGTAGGGCCCGATTTACATAATTCACCCCTCCACTTT
many	TRBJ1-6	.	TRBV5-1	CASKLEGQKNSPLHF	TGCGCCAGCAAATTGGAAGGACAGAAGAATTCACCCCTCCACTTT
many	TRBJ2-1	.	TRBV7-9	CASSFLLGRGNEQFF	TGTGCCAGCAGCTTCTTACTAGGACGGGGGAATGAGCAGTTCTTC
many	TRBJ2-1	.	TRBV20-1	CSAQVALASSYEQFF	TGCAGTGCTCAGGTGGCCTTAGCGTCTAGCTATGAGCAGTTCTTC
few	TRBJ1-6	TRBD1	TRBV5-1	CASREPWTGSNSPLHF	TGCGCCAGCAGAGAGCCCTGGACAGGGTCGAATTCACCCCTCCACTTT
many	TRBJ2-3	TRBD2	TRBV30	CAWSAGGGTDTQYF	TGTGCCTGGAGTGCGGGGGGTGGGACAGATACGCAGTATTTT
many	TRBJ2-1	TRBD2	TRBV20-1	CSARVLLAGSYNEQFF	TGCAGTGCTAGAGTCCTCCTAGCGGGCTCCTACAATGAGCAGTTCTTC
many	TRBJ1-1	.	TRBV5-6	CASRMAGEYEAFF	TGTGCCAGCAGGATGGCAGGGGAGTATGAAGCTTTCTTT
many	TRBJ2-2	.	TRBV29-1	CSVLQGNTGELFF	TGCAGCGTATTACAGGGGAACACCGGGGAGCTGTTTTTT
medium-sized	TRBJ2-7	.	TRBV6-1	CASSENPAGIICF	TGTGCCAGCAGTGAGAATCCCGCGGGGATTATTTGCTTC
many	TRBJ1-2	TRBD1	TRBV7-7	CASSAGQGNYGYTF	TGTGCCAGCAGCGCGGGACAGGGGAACTATGGCTACACCTTC
.	TRBJ2-3	.	TRBV5-1	CASSLGHRSTDTQYF	TGCGCCAGCAGCTTGGGACATCGGAGCACAGATACGCAGTATTTT
many	TRBJ2-1	.	TRBV20-1	CSAQWGSGDNNEQFF	TGCAGTGCCCAATGGGGGTCAGGGGATAACAATGAGCAGTTCTTC
few	TRBJ2-5	TRBD1	TRBV7-2	CASSFGRGLETQYF	TGTGCCAGCAGCTTTGGCAGGGGGCTTGAGACCCAGTACTTC
.	TRBJ2-2	.	TRBV27	CASSPVGWQTNTGELFF	TGTGCCAGCAGTCCTGTGGGGTGGCAGACTAACACCGGGGAGCTGTTTTTT
many	TRBJ1-1	.	TRBV7-9	CASSLEGGNTEAFF	TGTGCCAGCAGCTTAGAGGGCGGGAACACTGAAGCTTTCTTT
many	TRBJ2-7	.	TRBV18	CASSPGIAYEQYF	TGTGCCAGCTCACCAGGAATAGCTTACGAGCAGTACTTC
many	TRBJ2-2	.	TRBV19	CASTQGGTGELFF	TGTGCCAGTACTCAGGGTGGGACCGGGGAGCTGTTTTTT
many	TRBJ1-1	.	TRBV24-1	CATSDLGKSPTEAFF	TGTGCCACCAGTGATTTGGGGAAGAGTCCCACTGAAGCTTTCTTT
.	TRBJ2-3	TRBD1	TRBV20-1	CSASPPTGGVRDTQYF	TGCAGTGCTAGCCCCCCCACAGGGGGCGTACGAGATACGCAGTATTTT
many	TRBJ1-1	.	TRBV18	CASSPPMVNTEAFF	TGTGCCAGCTCACCCCCGATGGTGAACACTGAAGCTTTCTTT
many	TRBJ2-2	.	TRBV20-1	CSAANRVAGELFF	TGCAGTGCTGCTAACAGGGTGGCCGGGGAGCTGTTTTTT
many	TRBJ2-3	.	TRBV7-8	CASSLAEAGTDTQYF	TGTGCCAGCAGCTTAGCCGAAGCAGGGACAGATACGCAGTATTTT
few	TRBJ1-2	TRBD1	TRBV28	CASEVQGASNYGYTF	TGTGCCAGCGAGGTCCAGGGGGCATCTAACTATGGCTACACCTTC
many	TRBJ1-6	TRBD1	TRBV27	CASSLTDFFRDRVLSPLHF	TGTGCCAGCAGTTTAACCGACTTCTTCCGGGACAGGGTTTTGTCACCCCTCCACTTT
.	TRBJ2-1	TRBD1	TRBV2	CASSDSGTGTVNEQFF	TGTGCCAGCAGTGACTCCGGGACAGGGACCGTCAATGAGCAGTTCTTC
.	TRBJ1-1	.	TRBV12-3/TRBV12-4	CASSETDTEAFF	TGTGCCAGCAGCGAGACAGACACTGAAGCTTTCTTT
many	TRBJ2-7	.	TRBV25-1	CASSGREIGSDEQYF	TGTGCCAGCAGTGGGCGGGAAATCGGTTCCGACGAGCAGTACTTC
.	TRBJ2-3	.	TRBV27	CASRTFGLDTQYF	TGTGCCAGCAGGACTTTCGGACTAGATACGCAGTATTTT
few	TRBJ2-6	.	TRBV6-1	CASSEAGLNSGANVLTF	TGTGCCAGCAGTGAAGCGGGACTTAACTCTGGGGCCAACGTCCTGACTTTC
few	TRBJ2-7	.	TRBV2	CASSEDWETNEQYF	TGTGCCAGCAGTGAGGACTGGGAGACTAACGAGCAGTACTTC
many	TRBJ2-3	.	TRBV18	CASSLLEGQDTQYF	TGTGCCAGCTCACTGTTGGAGGGGCAAGATACGCAGTATTTT
many	TRBJ2-7	.	TRBV11-2	CASSLNAGQAEQYF	TGTGCCAGCAGCTTAAACGCGGGTCAGGCCGAGCAGTACTTC
.	TRBJ2-2	.	TRBV5-1	CASSFDVANTGELFF	TGCGCCAGCAGCTTCGACGTGGCGAACACCGGGGAGCTGTTTTTT
few	TRBJ1-2	TRBD1	TRBV7-9	CASSPRTGINGYTF	TGTGCCAGCAGCCCCCGGACAGGGATTAATGGCTACACCTTC
many	TRBJ2-7	.	TRBV3-1	CAAGGQRGYEQYF	TGTGCCGCCGGGGGGCAAAGGGGCTACGAGCAGTACTTC
many	TRBJ2-1	.	TRBV28	CASSPLRNEQFF	TGTGCCAGCAGTCCACTGAGGAATGAGCAGTTCTTC
.	TRBJ2-7	.	TRBV11-2	CASSLDRESYEQYF	TGTGCCAGCAGCTTAGACAGGGAATCCTACGAGCAGTACTTC
many	TRBJ1-2	.	TRBV20-1	CSAVDSFNYGYTF	TGCAGTGCCGTGGACAGCTTCAACTATGGCTACACCTTC
many	TRBJ1-2	.	TRBV6-5	CASRRQSTNYGYTF	TGTGCCAGCAGGAGACAGTCTACTAACTATGGCTACACCTTC
few	TRBJ1-1	TRBD1	TRBV23-1	CASSQDRVVGAFF	TGCGCCAGCAGTCAGGACAGGGTGGTAGGAGCTTTCTTT
many	TRBJ2-1	TRBD1	TRBV12-3/TRBV12-4	CASSPRTGTYNEQFF	TGTGCCAGCAGTCCCAGGACAGGGACGTACAATGAGCAGTTCTTC
many	TRBJ1-5	.	TRBV7-2	CASATRGNQPQHF	TGTGCCAGCGCCACTCGGGGGAATCAGCCCCAGCATTTT
many	TRBJ2-3	.	TRBV10-3	CAINSGPGHGKGDTQYF	TGTGCCATCAATTCGGGGCCGGGACACGGGAAAGGCGATACGCAGTATTTT
few	TRBJ1-6	.	TRBV20-1	CSANSRDYNSPLHF	TGCAGTGCTAATTCCAGGGACTATAATTCACCCCTCCACTTT
many	TRBJ2-2	.	TRBV2	CASHSPQGTGELFF	TGTGCCAGTCACTCCCCACAGGGTACCGGGGAGCTGTTTTTT
many	TRBJ1-5	.	TRBV28	CAIPGSTGGQPQHF	TGTGCCATCCCCGGGAGCACCGGCGGGCAGCCCCAGCATTTT
many	TRBJ1-5	.	TRBV7-8	CASSSSTGHNQPQHF	TGTGCCAGCAGTTCTTCAACAGGGCACAATCAGCCCCAGCATTTT
.	TRBJ2-1	TRBD2	TRBV3-1	CATGGPSYNEQFF	TGTGCCACGGGGGGGCCCTCCTACAATGAGCAGTTCTTC
.	TRBJ2-6	.	TRBV12-3/TRBV12-4	CASSFEPGANVLTF	TGTGCCAGCAGTTTTGAACCCGGGGCCAACGTCCTGACTTTC
few	TRBJ2-3	.	TRBV12-3/TRBV12-4	CASSSPDRTAASTDTQYF	TGTGCCAGCAGTTCCCCGGACCGGACAGCGGCTAGCACAGATACGCAGTATTTT